The 4 T cell receptor beta chains below were found in one sample sequenced in a study of PD-1 blockade in classical Hodgkin lymphoma (dated by TCRdb to between 2020 and 2021). The time point label corresponds to: cycle 1 day 1 (C1D1), immediately before nivolumab initiation. All trial patients had relapsed after autologous stem cell transplantation, with cohorts A, B and C differing in prior brentuximab vedotin exposure. Library method: the immunoSEQ multiplex PCR assay. The source is immuneACCESS, and TCRdb retained only in-frame sequences with V and J called. Part of the clones is not carried over; for the studies checked, unresolved V genes explain less than half of this, and the remainder is unexplained. Recorded for this sample are under 65,000 clones; 85% to 90% of them occurred a single time. The ten largest make up approximately 16% of the sample. Sample: peripheral blood mononuclear cells (PBMCs), taken at baseline. Every receptor here comes from a human donor with classical Hodgkin lymphoma.

The chain combines TRBV27 with TRBJ1-2; D remains unclear. Looked up from germline, CDR1 is MNHEY and CDR2 is SMNVEV (reference sequence). The ends were cut back, 0 bases at V and 8 bases at J, with 16 bases in the middle. The CDR3 runs 15 residues. In DNA form, the CDR3 reads TGTGCCAGCAGTTTATCTGCCCCAAGGGTGGGGGGCTACACCTTC. It yields the protein CASSLSAPRVGGYTF.

The V and J genes are TRBV2 and TRBJ2-7; 11 positions match TRBD2. CDR3 length: 14 amino acids. J gave up 4 bases and V 3 bases, and 2 bases lay outside the gene matches. Germline V CDR1 and CDR2: SNHLY, FYNNEI. The CDR3 bases are TGTGCCAGCAGTGATACTAGCGGGGGATACGAGCAGTACTTC. Translated, it gives CASSDTSGGYEQYF.

The genes are TRBV6-5 and TRBJ2-7; no clear D gene. CDR3 length: 12 residues. The V gene's germline CDR1 is MNHEY and CDR2 SVGAGI. V was trimmed by 6 bases and J by 0 bases, leaving 6 bases between them. Here the CDR3 reads CASSASSYEQYF. Written as DNA, the CDR3 is TGTGCCAGCAGCGCGAGCTCCTACGAGCAGTACTTC.

The chain recombines TRBV7-9 with TRBJ2-7; maybe TRBD1 (5 bases). The V gene lost 2 bases and the J gene lost 4 bases, with 6 bases spanning the gap. This CDR3 has 12 residues. Germline CDR1 and CDR2: SEHNR and FQNEAQ (reference sequence). The chain's CDR3 is CASSLQGYEQYF. The CDR3 coding sequence is TGTGCCAGCAGCTTACAGGGATACGAGCAGTACTTC.